This TCR beta chain was documented in a study of CD8 T cells in ankylosing spondylitis. For this clonotype: Its antigen is still unknown.

With molecular barcodes, quantitative 5'-RACE was used to make the TCR beta libraries. A single record per CDR3 protein comes from TCRdb applying MiXCR to the 5' RACE reads. Of hundreds of thousands of distinct CDR3 sequences listed, roughly 26% were seen once; the top ten hold about 0.89%. Study observations and caveats: Peripheral blood samples showed relatively rare disease-linked clones, and these clones were CD8+. A motif in TCR beta, a set of eight highly homologous variants, appeared characteristic of ankylosing spondylitis blood.

CDR1 and CDR2 (germline): SGHTA, FQGNSA. V lost 3 bases, J lost 0 bases, and 15 bases lay in between. The CDR3 totals 17 residues. The sequencing sample was made of blood, either unsorted or a sorted T cell fraction (not recorded which). This receptor was taken from a male donor with ankylosing spondylitis. The V gene is TRBV7-2, the J gene TRBJ2-4; D gene ambiguous. CDR3: CASSFAGPDLAKNIQYF. The CDR3 nucleotides read TGTGCCAGCAGCTTCGCCGGGCCAGATCTAGCCAAAAACATTCAGTACTTC.